This T cell receptor (beta chain) stems from a study of T cell changes during pregnancy in multiple sclerosis. The germline CDR1 and CDR2 sequences are MGHRA and YSYEKL. The CDR3 consists of 15 residues. Losses at the gene ends were 5 bases for V and 0 bases for J; bases not matched to a gene: 6. Assay: immunoSEQ multiplex PCR; the TCRdb copy retains only in-frame clones and omits some. The data show about 62,000 clones, 80% to 95% seen once. The sequence was collected from a female donor with multiple sclerosis, enrolled in a pregnancy study. This chain uses TRBV4-1 with TRBJ2-7, with 8 bases aligning to TRBD2. Sequencing was performed on CD8+ T cells from peripheral blood mononuclear cells, taken in the second trimester of pregnancy. The CDR3 DNA reads as TGCGCCAGCAGCTTCACTAGCGGAACCTCCTACGAGCAGTACTTC. This sequence encodes CASSFTSGTSYEQYF.